This TCR beta chain was identified in a study of T cell repertoires in cytomegalovirus infection. About the study: Indications came from public TCR beta signatures; they pointed to CMV infection and to a matching HLA type. Study conclusions and caveats: Identification of carriers of CMV plus the relevant HLA was performed using cumulative public TCR beta family frequency.

V lost 1 base, J lost 8 bases, and 8 bases lay in between. This CDR3 is 12 amino acids long. This clonotype was observed a handful of times. The antigen remains unidentified. MiXCR, run by TCRdb on the reads, gives a single entry per CDR3 protein. The table has about 890,000 distinct CDR3 sequences, approximately 30% seen once. The sequences come from cultured CD8+ T cells from PBMCs, collected from culture after CMV antigen stimulation. This TCR was recovered from a human donor in good health (CMV status not recorded). Some clones in this sample may be carry-over from other donors' samples. The genes are TRBV12-3 or TRBV12-4 and TRBJ1-2; D is unclear. In DNA, the CDR3 is TGTGCCAGCAGTTTAGTAAACCTAGGCTACACCTTC. Translating it yields CASSLVNLGYTF.